This record looks at one T cell receptor (beta chain) sequence and its context. Its antigen target is currently unknown. No much larger clone exists at a distance of one base, and base qualities are not known. In total, roughly 710 healthy bone marrow donors made up the cohort. At the time of sampling, every cohort member was nominally healthy, though immune exposures that went unrecorded were likely present. The donor tested CMV seropositive and was one of the 289 seropositive cohort members. A peripheral blood sample was provided by each donor, and peripheral blood mononuclear cells were used for TCR beta sequencing. The Qiagen DNeasy Blood Extraction Kit was used to extract genomic DNA from the blood cell samples. The data were taken from a study of cytomegalovirus exposure and HLA in healthy donors (TCRdb year 2017). Describing the broader study: An earlier analysis of approximately 640 of the donors reported roughly 270 Gb of sequence data and roughly 100 million unique TCR beta sequences from around 200 million T cells. The number of donors typed differed by locus, with about 620-630 for A, B, C, DRB1 and DQB1, around 560 for DQA1, 600 to 610 for DPA1, and over 400 for DPB1. To study patterns of TCR occurrence, a later analysis re-analyzed previously published TCR beta repertoires from just over 650 donors and added high-resolution HLA genotyping. The T cell repertoires of under 750 subjects were profiled by immunosequencing and related to cytomegalovirus serostatus. Rather than drawing on any new phenotypic data, the later analysis identified candidate immune exposures from TCR beta sequences and the way those sequences occurred across donors. Among 300 to 500 genotyped donors of the cohort, an average of approximately 220,000 unique TCR beta nucleotide sequences was sequenced per donor, of which about 19% were non-productive. To predict cytomegalovirus infection status, the study brought together high-throughput TCR immunosequencing, statistical association of individual TCRs with disease status, and machine learning. Along with the approximately 700-subject first cohort, a separate validation cohort of over 90 different subjects was used. HLA typing covered class I and class II loci at four-digit resolution. Genome-wide SNP genotypes for about 65% of the 666 donors were used in a later genetic analysis, which treated that subset as a discovery cohort. In an earlier analysis of several hundred of the donors, high-throughput TCR beta sequencing was used to judge whether each TCR beta V gene segment behaved as functional or pseudogenic. Of the roughly 400 genotyped donors, around 81% fell in the genetic ancestry cluster associated with self-reported Caucasian donors. The study was designed to test whether signatures of past pathogen exposure could be identified by cataloging public T cell receptors. All discovery cohort repertoires had been generated on a single sequencing platform. Donor age, sex, ethnicity and CMV serostatus were compiled together with the repertoire data. About five DR-DQ haplotypes were treated as single units for association and clustering because of strong linkage in the cohort. An early release that covered about 640 HLA-typed donors contained 300 to 350 gigabases of sequencing data and 65 million to 100 million unique TCR sequences.

V loses 2 bases at its end and J loses 0 bases; junction bases beyond the gene matches: 2. The CDR3 numbers 15 residues from cysteine through phenylalanine. The sequence is cut down to CDR3 DNA, 45 bases in frame from base 1. CDR1 MNHNS and CDR2 SASEGT are derived from the germline V gene. Results the study describes overall, beyond this receptor: Only TCR beta chains were sequenced in this cohort, and the absence of alpha or paired-chain data limited detectable features. The sequencing pipeline was judged likely to have produced a cluster of highly shared sequence variants as a technical artifact. A few of the identified cytomegalovirus-associated TCR beta chains were confirmed in vitro to be specific for cytomegalovirus antigens. The study listed approximately 160 TCR beta chains as associated with cytomegalovirus. Linkage disequilibrium might explain the correlated functional status among segregating V segments, but an unknown experimental factor could not be excluded. In a later analysis, TCR association rates were found to vary across HLA loci, with the most associated TCRs seen for DRB1 alleles and the fewest for HLA-C alleles. According to a later analysis, parvovirus B19, influenza, CMV and Epstein-Barr virus appeared linked to several top co-occurrence clusters. Because HLA typing was missing for some donors at each locus, association tests included only the typed subset. The only immune exposure information available for the cohort was CMV serostatus. Most TCR sequences were seen in very few donors, while some public TCRs were found in many individuals. In a later genetic analysis, fewer N-insertions in productive TCRs were reported among donors in an Asian-associated ancestry cluster than the roughly 710-donor mean. In a later analysis, around 17,000 TCR beta sequences were associated with specific HLA alleles at a false discovery rate of 0.05. The earlier analysis of 587 of the donors excluded seventeen rarely observed V segments, including chromosome 9 orphons, because counts were too low. Presence/absence analyses assumed roughly uniform sequencing depth across donors, an assumption that may not hold. Most CMV-associated TCR beta chains appeared to be HLA-restricted in a later analysis, and the HLA associations seemed to be driven largely by CMV exposure. In a later analysis, HLA-associated TCR beta chains showed more clonal expansion and lower generation probabilities than non-associated chains that were equally common. Because the 87-base-pair reads could not distinguish some IMGT-functional V segments, including TRBV6-2 and TRBV6-3, those segments were excluded. An association between a missense DCLRE1C variant and V-gene and J-gene trimming of TCR beta chains was found in a later genetic analysis and replicated in an independent cohort. Broadly in line with IMGT annotations, most TCR beta V segments showed up in productive rearrangements about 90% or about 30% of the time in an earlier analysis of several hundred of the donors. The classifier was reported to diagnose cytomegalovirus status with high specificity and sensitivity in both the original and validation cohorts. When HLA alleles, especially DR and DQ, strongly co-occurred, attributing TCR associations to individual alleles was difficult. A further reported finding was that TCR beta sequences accurately predicted the HLA-A and HLA-B alleles for most subjects in the first cohort. It was suggested by the authors that the approach could potentially be generalized to other disease states and immunological phenotypes.

The library relied on the immunoSEQ multiplex PCR assay. For the multiplex PCR, a mixture combining 60 forward primers for TCR Vbeta segments and 13 reverse primers for TCR Jbeta segments was used. The CDR3 region of rearranged TCR beta genes was amplified from genomic DNA by a multiplex PCR assay. The amplified TCR beta libraries were sequenced on the Illumina HiSeq System as 87-base-pair reads. As for how the authors treated the data: A later analysis tallied roughly 78 million unique TCR beta chains across the 600 to 700 repertoires, and about 10 million of those chains were shared by two or more donors. To remove PCR and sequencing errors, raw reads were error-corrected and collapsed into unique sequences using a nearest-neighbor algorithm that merged closely related sequences. Alignment of CDR3 sequences to IMGT reference sequences was used to assign V, D and J gene segments. For a sequence to be retained, a match of at least six nucleotides was required to both a V gene segment and a J gene segment. A rearrangement was called productive if the CDR3 had no stop codons and remained in frame with V and J, and every other rearrangement was called non-productive. CDR3 was defined by IMGT convention, running from the second conserved V-encoded cysteine to the conserved J-encoded phenylalanine. The earlier analysis of fewer than 700 of the donors excluded sequences that lacked an unambiguous match to a single V gene segment. An earlier analysis of a few hundred of the donors classified V segments as functional when productive rearrangements were above 56.7% and as segregating when the standard deviation between donors was above 5%. A statistical classification framework was built to diagnose cytomegalovirus status from the catalog of TCR beta chain sequences. V and J gene assignment, in a later analysis, came from comparing TCR nucleotide sequences with IMGT/GENE-DB human TR gene sequences. A later analysis assigned CDR3 sequences and most-parsimonious VDJ recombination scenarios with the TCRdist pipeline. In a later analysis, each TCR beta chain was defined by its CDR3 amino acid sequence together with its V-gene family, and reads without a unique V-gene family were excluded. In a later analysis, 500 to 700 highly shared, low-generation-probability nucleotide sequences were removed to address suspected cross-contamination and a sequencing artifact. In a later analysis, a clonal expansion index for each public chain was calculated from normalized within-repertoire ranks of inferred template counts. A later analysis computed generation probabilities with a VDJ recombination model fitted to out-of-frame rearrangements, and checked the results against IGoR. In a later analysis, hypergeometric tests were used to score TCR-TCR, TCR-HLA and TCR-CMV co-occurrence, with a repertoire-size bias correction applied to TCR pairs. In a later analysis, false discovery rates were estimated by permuting HLA or CMV assignments 20 times. In a later analysis, co-occurring TCRs were grouped using DBSCAN, with TCRdist sequence similarity added in when clustering inside HLA-allele-positive subsets. Repertoires with fewer than 30,000 or more than 120,000 public chains, plus five repertoires with anomalous nucleotide sharing, were excluded from co-occurrence clustering. As stored in TCRdb, this immuneACCESS dataset retains in-frame rearrangements with V and J assigned. A fraction of the clones does not appear; measured against another copy, unresolved V genes explain less than half of the discrepancy, and the remainder lacks a known reason. That table is the source of V, J and clone size, and D and trimming were worked out from the DNA. The sample includes approximately 130,000 clones, with 60% to 85% observed a single time. The ten largest clones represent roughly 3% of the sample.

The sequenced sample was PBMCs. The chain couples TRBV6-1 to TRBJ2-7; 9 central nucleotides agree with TRBD2. The source of this sequence is a woman aged 40 to 49 in good health and CMV-seropositive. The CDR3 in this case is CASSELAGSSYEQYF. The DNA is as follows: TGTGCCAGCAGTGAACTAGCGGGGAGCTCCTACGAGCAGTACTTC.